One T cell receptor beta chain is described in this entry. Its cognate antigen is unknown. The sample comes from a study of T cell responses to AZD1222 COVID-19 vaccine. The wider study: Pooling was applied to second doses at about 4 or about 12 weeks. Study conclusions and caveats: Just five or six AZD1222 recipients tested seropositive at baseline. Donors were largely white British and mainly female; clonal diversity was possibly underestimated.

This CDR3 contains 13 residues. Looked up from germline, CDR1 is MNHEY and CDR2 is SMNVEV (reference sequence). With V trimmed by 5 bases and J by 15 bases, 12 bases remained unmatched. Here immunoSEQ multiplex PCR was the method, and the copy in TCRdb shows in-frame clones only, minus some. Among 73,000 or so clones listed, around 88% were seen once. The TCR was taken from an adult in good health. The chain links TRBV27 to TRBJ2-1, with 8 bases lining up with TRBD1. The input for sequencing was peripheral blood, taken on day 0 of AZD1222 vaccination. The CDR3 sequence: CASSPRDRRGVFF. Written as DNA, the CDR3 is TGTGCCAGCAGTCCACGGGACAGGCGTGGGGTGTTCTTC.